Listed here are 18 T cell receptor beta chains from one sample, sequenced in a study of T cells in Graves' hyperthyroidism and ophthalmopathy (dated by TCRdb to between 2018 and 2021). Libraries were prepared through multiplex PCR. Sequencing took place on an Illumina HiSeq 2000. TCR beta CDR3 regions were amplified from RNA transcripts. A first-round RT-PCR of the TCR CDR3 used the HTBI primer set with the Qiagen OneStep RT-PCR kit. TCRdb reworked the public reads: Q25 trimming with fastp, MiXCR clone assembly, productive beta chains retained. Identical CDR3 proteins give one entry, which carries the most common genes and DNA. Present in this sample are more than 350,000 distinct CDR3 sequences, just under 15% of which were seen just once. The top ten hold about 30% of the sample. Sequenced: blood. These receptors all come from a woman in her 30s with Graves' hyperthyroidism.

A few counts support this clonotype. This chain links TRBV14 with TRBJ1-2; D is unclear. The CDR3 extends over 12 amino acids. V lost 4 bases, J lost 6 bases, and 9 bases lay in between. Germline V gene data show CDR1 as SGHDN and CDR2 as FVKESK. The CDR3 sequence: CASSPVGNGYTF. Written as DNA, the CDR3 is TGTGCCAGCAGCCCCGTGGGTAATGGCTACACCTTC.

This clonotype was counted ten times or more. The CDR3, as DNA: TGTGCCACCAGTGATTCGCAGGTGTTCAATGAGCAGTTCTTC. This sequence encodes CATSDSQVFNEQFF. V is TRBV24-1 and J is TRBJ2-1; no reliable D call. The length of the CDR3 is 14 residues. V lost 2 bases and J lost 6, with 10 bases in between. CDR1 is KGHDR and CDR2 is SFDVKD in the germline V gene.

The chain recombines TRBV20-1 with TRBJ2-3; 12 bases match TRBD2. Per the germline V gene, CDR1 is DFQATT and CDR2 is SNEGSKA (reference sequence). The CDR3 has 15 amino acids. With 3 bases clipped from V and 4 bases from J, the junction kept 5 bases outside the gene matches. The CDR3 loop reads CSASPGTSGPDTQYF. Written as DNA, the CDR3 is TGCAGTGCTAGTCCCGGGACTAGCGGGCCAGATACGCAGTATTTT.

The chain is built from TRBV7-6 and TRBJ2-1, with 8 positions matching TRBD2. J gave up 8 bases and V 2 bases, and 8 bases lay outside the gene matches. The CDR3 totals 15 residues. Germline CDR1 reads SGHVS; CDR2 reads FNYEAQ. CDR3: CASSLLAGGGDEQFF. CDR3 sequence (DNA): TGTGCCAGCAGCTTACTCGCGGGGGGTGGCGATGAGCAGTTCTTC. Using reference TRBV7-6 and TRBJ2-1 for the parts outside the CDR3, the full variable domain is GAGVSQSPRYKVTKRGQDVALRCDPISGHVSLYWYRQALGQGPEFLTYFNYEAQQDKSGLPNDRFSAERPEGSISTLTIQRTEQRDSAMYRCASSLLAGGGDEQFFGPGTRLTVL.

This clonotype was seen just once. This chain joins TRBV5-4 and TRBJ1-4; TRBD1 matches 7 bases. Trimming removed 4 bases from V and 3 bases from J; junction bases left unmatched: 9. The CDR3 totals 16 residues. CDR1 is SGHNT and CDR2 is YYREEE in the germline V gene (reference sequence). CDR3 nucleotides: TGTGCCAGCAGCAAGGGGAGGGGGCCCCCTAATGAAAAACTGTTTTTT. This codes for CASSKGRGPPNEKLFF.

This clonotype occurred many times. CDR3: CASSSPDLRVYNEQFF. In nucleotides, the CDR3 is TGTGCCAGCAGCTCTCCGGACCTGCGGGTTTACAATGAGCAGTTCTTC. J is TRBJ2-1 and V is TRBV12-3 or TRBV12-4, with TRBD2 as a possible D gene (5 bases). Trimming shortened V by 6 bases and J by 4 bases, and 19 bases separated the two germline ends. This CDR3 comprises 16 residues.

The CDR3 DNA is TGTGCCAGCAGTTTTCAGGTCGGGACTCGGGAGGATGAGCAGTTCTTC. Translating it yields CASSFQVGTREDEQFF. V usage is TRBV27 and J usage is TRBJ2-1, with 7 bases lining up with TRBD2. CDR1 is MNHEY, CDR2 SMNVEV, per germline (reference sequence). The CDR3 length is 16 residues. The junction had 13 bases not matched to a gene; V was cut back by 3 bases and J by 8 bases.

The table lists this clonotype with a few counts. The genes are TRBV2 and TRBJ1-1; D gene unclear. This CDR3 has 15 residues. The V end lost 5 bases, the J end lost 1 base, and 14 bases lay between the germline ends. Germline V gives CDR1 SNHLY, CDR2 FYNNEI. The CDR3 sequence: CASSSSGHPNTEAFF. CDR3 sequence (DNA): TGTGCCAGCAGTTCCTCGGGTCATCCGAACACTGAAGCTTTCTTT.

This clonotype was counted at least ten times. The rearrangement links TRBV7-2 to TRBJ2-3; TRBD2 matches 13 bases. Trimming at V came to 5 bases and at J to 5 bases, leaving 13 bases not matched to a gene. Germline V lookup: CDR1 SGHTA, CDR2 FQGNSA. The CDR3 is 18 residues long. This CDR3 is CASSPFPRLAGGKDTQYF. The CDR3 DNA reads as TGTGCCAGCAGCCCCTTCCCCCGACTAGCGGGAGGTAAAGATACGCAGTATTTT.

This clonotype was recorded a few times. CDR3 bases: TGCGCCAGCAGTGAGTCAGCGTACACCGGGGAGCTGTTTTTT. Its protein product is CASSESAYTGELFF. V usage is TRBV10-1 and J usage is TRBJ2-2; D is unclear. This CDR3 has 14 residues. The V end was cut by 0 bases, the J end by 3 bases, with 5 bases between. CDR1 is WNHNN and CDR2 is SYGVQD in the germline V gene (reference sequence).

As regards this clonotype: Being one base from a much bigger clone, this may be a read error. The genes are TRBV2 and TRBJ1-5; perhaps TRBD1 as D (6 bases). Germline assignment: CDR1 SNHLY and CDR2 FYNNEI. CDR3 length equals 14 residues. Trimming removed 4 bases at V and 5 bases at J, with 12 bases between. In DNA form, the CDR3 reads TGTGCCAGCAGTGTTTGGGACACGGATCAGCCCCAGCATTTT. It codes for CASSVWDTDQPQHF.

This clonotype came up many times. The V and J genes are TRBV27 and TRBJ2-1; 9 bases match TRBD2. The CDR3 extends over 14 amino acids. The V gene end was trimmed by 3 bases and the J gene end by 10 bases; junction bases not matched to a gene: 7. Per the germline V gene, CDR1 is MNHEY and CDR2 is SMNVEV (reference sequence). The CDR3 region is CASSFPGLAREQFF. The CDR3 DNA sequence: TGTGCCAGCAGTTTCCCGGGACTAGCTCGGGAGCAGTTCTTC.

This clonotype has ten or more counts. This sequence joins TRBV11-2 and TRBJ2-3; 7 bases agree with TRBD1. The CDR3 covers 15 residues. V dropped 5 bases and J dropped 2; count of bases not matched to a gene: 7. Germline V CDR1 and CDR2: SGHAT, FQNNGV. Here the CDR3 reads CASSRSGGNTDTQYF. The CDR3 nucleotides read TGTGCCAGCAGCCGTTCAGGGGGAAACACAGATACGCAGTATTTT.

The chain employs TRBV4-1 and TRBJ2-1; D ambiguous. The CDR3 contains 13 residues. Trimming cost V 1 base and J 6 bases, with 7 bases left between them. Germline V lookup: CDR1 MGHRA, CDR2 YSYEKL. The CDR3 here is CASSQVVSNEQFF. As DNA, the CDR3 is TGCGCCAGCAGCCAAGTGGTGAGCAATGAGCAGTTCTTC.

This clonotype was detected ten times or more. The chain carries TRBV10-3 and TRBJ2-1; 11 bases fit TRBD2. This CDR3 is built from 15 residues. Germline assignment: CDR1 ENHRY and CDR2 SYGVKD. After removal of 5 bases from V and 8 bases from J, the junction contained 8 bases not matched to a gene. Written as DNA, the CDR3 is TGTGCCATCAGTAACGGACTAGCGGGCATCCATGAGCAGTTCTTC. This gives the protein CAISNGLAGIHEQFF.

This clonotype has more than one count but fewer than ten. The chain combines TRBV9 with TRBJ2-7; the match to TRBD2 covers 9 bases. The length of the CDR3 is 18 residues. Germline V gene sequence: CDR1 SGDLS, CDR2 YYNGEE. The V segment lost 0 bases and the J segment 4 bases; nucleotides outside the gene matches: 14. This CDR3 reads CASSVDQTLASGVYEQYF. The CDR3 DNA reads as TGTGCCAGCAGCGTAGATCAAACGTTGGCTAGCGGGGTGTACGAGCAGTACTTC.

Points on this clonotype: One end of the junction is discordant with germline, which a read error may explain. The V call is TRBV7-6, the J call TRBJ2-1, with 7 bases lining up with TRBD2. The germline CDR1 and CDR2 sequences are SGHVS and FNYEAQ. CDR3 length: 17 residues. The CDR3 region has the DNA TGTGCCGGCAGCGCGAACCGGGACTATACCTCCTACAATGAGCAGTTCTTC. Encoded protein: CAGSANRDYTSYNEQFF.

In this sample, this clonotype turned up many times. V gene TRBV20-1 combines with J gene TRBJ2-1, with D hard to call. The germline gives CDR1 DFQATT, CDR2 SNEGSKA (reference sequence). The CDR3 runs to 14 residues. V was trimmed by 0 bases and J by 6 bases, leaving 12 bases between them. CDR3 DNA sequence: TGCAGTGCTAGAGAAGGGTATAGGATCAATGAGCAGTTCTTC. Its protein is CSAREGYRINEQFF.